The rows below give T cell receptor beta chains drawn from one sample of a study of cytomegalovirus exposure and HLA in healthy donors. Only in-frame clones appear in the TCRdb table, and some are missing; sequencing was by immunoSEQ multiplex PCR. The sample lists some 110,000 clones, 75% to 85% occurring once. The sample consisted of PBMCs. Receptors originate from a man between 45 and 60 years old in good health and CMV-seronegative. CDR3s include the opening cysteine and the closing phenylalanine or tryptophan. D genes are given only for firm matches. Size is omitted from some rows. Given values are once, few, many or a class for expanded clones.

>TRBD1|NA|TRBV5-1|TRBJ1-6
CASRTGGDLNSPLHF
TGCGCCAGCAGGACAGGGGGCGATCTTAATTCACCCCTCCACTTT
>NA|NA|TRBV7-2|TRBJ2-7
CASSFGGQAPEQYF
TGTGCCAGCAGCTTCGGAGGCCAGGCCCCCGAGCAGTACTTC
>NA|NA|TRBV7-2|TRBJ1-4
CASSFAGGFGEKLFF
TGTGCCAGCAGCTTTGCTGGGGGGTTTGGGGAAAAACTGTTTTTT
>NA|few|TRBV11-2|TRBJ2-3
CASSPTSGATDTQYF
TGTGCCAGCAGTCCAACGAGCGGTGCCACAGATACGCAGTATTTT
>TRBD2|NA|TRBV7-2|TRBJ2-2
CASSGRANTGELFF
TGTGCCAGCAGCGGGAGGGCAAACACCGGGGAGCTGTTTTTT
>NA|few|TRBV2|TRBJ1-5
CASSSSWYAGQWGNQPQHF
TGTGCCAGCAGTTCCTCCTGGTACGCGGGCCAATGGGGCAATCAGCCCCAGCATTTT
>TRBD1|NA|TRBV18|TRBJ1-2
CASSPPQGAYGGYTF
TGTGCCAGCTCACCTCCCCAGGGGGCGTACGGTGGCTACACCTTC
>TRBD1|NA|TRBV7-2|TRBJ2-3
CASSSTGGIGDTQYF
TGTGCCAGCAGCTCCACAGGGGGGATAGGAGATACGCAGTATTTT
>TRBD1|few|TRBV27|TRBJ1-2
CASSLAGTGVSGYTF
TGTGCCAGCAGTTTAGCAGGGACAGGGGTTAGTGGCTACACCTTC
>NA|NA|TRBV14|TRBJ1-2
CASSQDGVDSVYGYTF
TGTGCCAGCAGCCAAGATGGCGTCGACAGTGTCTATGGCTACACCTTC
>TRBD2|NA|TRBV11-2|TRBJ2-7
CASSSSGGINEQYF
TGTGCCAGCAGCTCATCGGGGGGAATTAACGAGCAGTACTTC